This T cell receptor (beta chain) originates from a study of blood T cell repertoires in COVID-19 (dated by TCRdb to the early 2020s). About the study as a whole: The collaborator samples originated in the United States, Italy and Spain and spanned the acute and convalescent phases of COVID-19. The samples were drawn from the first 160 participants of the ongoing ImmuneRACE study and from about 1,200 subjects provided by 6 global collaborators. Subjects who had been exposed to COVID-19, were actively infected with it, or had recovered from it provided the deeply sampled blood TCRbeta repertoires that made up the dataset. Where available, HLA class I and class II types were obtained from metadata supplied by the sample provider rather than from assay-based typing. The repertoires were released in a freely available public database intended as a resource for research on the immune response to SARS-CoV-2. Nearly every sample came with metadata listing a de-identified subject ID, COVID-19 status, age in years and sex. The material from the prospective study consisted of cDNA or gDNA derived from T cells, B-cell-depleted T cells, or PBMCs. Summary of the overall study and its limitations: The quantity of clinical and demographic metadata differed by source and by participant and was supplied without curation.

There are a few counts of this clone. The antigen this receptor binds is unknown. The sample holds no much larger clone one base away, and base qualities are not on file. The immunoSEQ Assay, a bias-controlled multiplex PCR, was used to amplify TCRbeta CDR3 regions from genomic DNA. The paper's data handling went like this. Within the assay, amplification of reference gene primers was used to estimate how many nucleated cells each sample contained. To quantify the absolute abundance of each unique TCRbeta CDR3 rearrangement, sequence reads were collapsed and filtered. For each sample, productive Simpson clonality was calculated as the square root of Simpson's diversity index over productive rearrangements. The table comes from immuneACCESS by way of TCRdb, which keeps in-frame sequences with V and J called. Part of the clones is missing from these tables; in studies checked, under half for an unresolved V gene and the rest for unknown reasons. V, J and clone size were drawn from that table, and D and trimming were deduced from the DNA. Within this sample are just over 95,000 clones, with around nine tenths of them counted one time only. Together, the top ten hold approximately 15% of the sample.

The germline V gene gives CDR1 as SGHRS and CDR2 as YFSETQ. Measured from the cysteine to the phenylalanine, the CDR3 is 16 residues long. CDR3 DNA is the only sequence kept; it has 48 bases, read in frame from the first base. The germline V and J ends show losses of 4 bases and 1 base respectively, and no gene match explains 2 bases of the junction. Whole blood was collected in K2EDTA tubes by collaborating institutions according to the institutions' own protocols. For TCRbeta analysis, collaborator samples were shipped as frozen whole blood, as isolated PBMCs, or as DNA extracted from either sample type.

The sample consisted of peripheral blood. The receptor was derived from a human donor in a cohort sampled during active COVID-19. Recombination linked TRBV5-1 to TRBJ2-2, with 12 junctional bases fitting TRBD2. The bases read TGCGCCAGCAGCCCGGGACTAGCGGGGAACACCGGGGAGCTGTTTTTT. Its coded protein is CASSPGLAGNTGELFF.